This T cell receptor (beta chain) was documented in a study of neoadjuvant anti-PD-1 for oral cavity cancer. This CDR3 is 14 amino acids long. The germline CDR1 and CDR2 sequences are MGHRA and YSYEKL. Trimming took 2 bases from V and 2 from J, leaving 4 bases between them. This table comes from immunoSEQ multiplex PCR, and its TCRdb copy is limited to in-frame clones, with some not included. The data show more than 4,500 clones, with 55% to 75% seen just once and approximately 7.1% held by the top ten. The receptor comes from a person aged 35-79 years with oral cavity squamous cell carcinoma. The sequenced sample was tumor tissue, obtained before nivolumab (anti-PD-1) treatment. The V gene is TRBV4-1, the J gene TRBJ2-6; D is uncertain. The CDR3 is CASSQTTGANVLTF. DNA of the CDR3: TGCGCCAGCAGCCAAACCACTGGGGCCAACGTCCTGACTTTC.